This note documents a single T cell receptor (beta chain) sequence. This entry comes from a study of control samples from healthy donors and cancer patients. This CDR3 region has 14 residues. Germline V gene data show CDR1 as MDHEN and CDR2 as SYDVKM. Deletions cut 5 bases from V and 0 bases from J, with 8 bases between. Assay: immunoSEQ multiplex PCR; the TCRdb copy retains only in-frame clones and omits some. The data hold roughly 180,000 clones, with around 94% observed a single time. The chain links TRBV28 to TRBJ1-5; D not resolved. The sample taken for sequencing was blood. The TCR was taken from a woman under 30 in good health. The CDR3 region has the DNA TGTGCCAGCAGTCGAATTTTTAGCAATCAGCCCCAGCATTTT. Translation gives CASSRIFSNQPQHF. Variable domain in full (rest from reference TRBV28 and TRBJ1-5): DVKVTQSSRYLVKRTGEKVFLECVQDMDHENMFWYRQDPGLGLRLIYFSYDVKMKEKGDIPEGYSVSREKKERFSLILESASTNQTSMYLCASSRIFSNQPQHFGDGTRLSIL.